These T cell receptor beta chains were read from a single sample in a study of shared clonotypes between healthy human individuals. TCRdb's copy holds only in-frame clones and misses some; the assay was immunoSEQ multiplex PCR. The top ten clones hold about 1% of a sample with approximately 1,500,000 clones, around 95% of them seen once. The sample comprised naive CD4+ T cells sorted from blood. Receptors originate from a man under 40 in good health. The CDR3 runs from the conserved cysteine through the conserved F or W. Fields, in order: D gene, V gene, J gene, clone size, CDR3 DNA, CDR3 protein. D genes are given only for firm matches. Part of the rows lack a size; the others show once, few, many or a class for expanded clones.

d_call: -
v_call: TRBV18
j_call: TRBJ2-5
clone_size: -
cdr3_nt: TGTGCCAGCTCACCCGGGTGGAGCACAGGGTTGAAGGAAGAGACCCAGTACTTC
cdr3_aa: CASSPGWSTGLKEETQYF

d_call: -
v_call: TRBV10-3
j_call: TRBJ2-5
clone_size: -
cdr3_nt: TGTGCCATCAGTGAGTCACAGGGTTATGGGACCCAGTACTTC
cdr3_aa: CAISESQGYGTQYF

d_call: TRBD1
v_call: TRBV5-8
j_call: TRBJ1-5
clone_size: -
cdr3_nt: TGTGCCAGCAGCAAGGACAGGGCGGGCAATCAGCCCCAGCATTTT
cdr3_aa: CASSKDRAGNQPQHF

d_call: -
v_call: TRBV6-1
j_call: TRBJ2-7
clone_size: -
cdr3_nt: TGTGCCAGCAGTGTGGGCAGCTCCTACGAGCAGTACTTC
cdr3_aa: CASSVGSSYEQYF

d_call: -
v_call: TRBV29-1
j_call: TRBJ2-7
clone_size: -
cdr3_nt: TGCAGCGTTGAGTCGGGCTACGAGCAGTACTTC
cdr3_aa: CSVESGYEQYF

d_call: -
v_call: TRBV28
j_call: TRBJ2-4
clone_size: -
cdr3_nt: TGTGCCAGCTCCGAAACCGGGACTTATGCAAGGGGACTAGCCAAAAACATTCAGTACTTC
cdr3_aa: CASSETGTYARGLAKNIQYF

d_call: TRBD2
v_call: TRBV5-1
j_call: TRBJ2-1
clone_size: once
cdr3_nt: TGCGCCAGCAGTCCTAGCGGGAGCGTATACAATGAGCAGTTCTTC
cdr3_aa: CASSPSGSVYNEQFF

d_call: -
v_call: TRBV19
j_call: TRBJ2-7
clone_size: -
cdr3_nt: TGTGCCAGTAGTCTTTCAAACAGGGCCCGAGGCGAGCAGTACTTC
cdr3_aa: CASSLSNRARGEQYF

d_call: -
v_call: TRBV15
j_call: TRBJ2-2
clone_size: -
cdr3_nt: TGTGCCACTGGAGAGAACACCGGGGAGCTGTTTTTT
cdr3_aa: CATGENTGELFF

d_call: -
v_call: TRBV7-2
j_call: TRBJ1-2
clone_size: -
cdr3_nt: TGTGCCAGCAGCCCTGGGCCGGGGGCAAAAGATGGCTACACCTTC
cdr3_aa: CASSPGPGAKDGYTF

d_call: TRBD1
v_call: TRBV11-3
j_call: TRBJ1-4
clone_size: once
cdr3_nt: TGTGCCAGCAGCAGCGACGGACAGGGGAAACTGTTTTTT
cdr3_aa: CASSSDGQGKLFF

d_call: -
v_call: TRBV11-2
j_call: TRBJ2-5
clone_size: -
cdr3_nt: TGTGCCAGCAGCCAGCTTACCGGACAGTCGTTCTACTTC
cdr3_aa: CASSQLTGQSFYF

d_call: -
v_call: TRBV28
j_call: TRBJ2-1
clone_size: -
cdr3_nt: TGTGCCAGCAAGGTCGCGTCCAATGAGCAGTTCTTC
cdr3_aa: CASKVASNEQFF

d_call: -
v_call: TRBV6-1
j_call: TRBJ1-1
clone_size: -
cdr3_nt: TGTGCCAGCAGTGAAAGAGGAAGGGGTCCGGCTGAAGCTTTCTTT
cdr3_aa: CASSERGRGPAEAFF

d_call: -
v_call: TRBV28
j_call: TRBJ2-7
clone_size: -
cdr3_nt: TGTGCCAGCATAGGCTCAAACATCGAGCAGTACTTC
cdr3_aa: CASIGSNIEQYF

d_call: TRBD1
v_call: TRBV18
j_call: TRBJ2-1
clone_size: -
cdr3_nt: TGTGCCAGCTCACTAGGACAGGACAATGAGCAGTTCTTC
cdr3_aa: CASSLGQDNEQFF

d_call: -
v_call: TRBV27
j_call: TRBJ2-1
clone_size: once
cdr3_nt: TGTGCCAGCAGTCCAGCCTTGCAGAATGAGCAGTTCTTC
cdr3_aa: CASSPALQNEQFF

d_call: -
v_call: TRBV28
j_call: TRBJ2-7
clone_size: -
cdr3_nt: TGTGCCAGCAGTTTATACCGGACTAGTGACAGGTACGAGCAGTACTTC
cdr3_aa: CASSLYRTSDRYEQYF

d_call: -
v_call: TRBV27
j_call: TRBJ2-2
clone_size: once
cdr3_nt: TGTGCCAGCAGTCTCCGTGGCACCGGGGAGCTGTTTTTT
cdr3_aa: CASSLRGTGELFF

d_call: -
v_call: TRBV11-3
j_call: TRBJ2-1
clone_size: -
cdr3_nt: TGTGCCAGCAGCTTAGGAGGGGGCGGGAAGAAAGGGAATGAGCAGTTCTTC
cdr3_aa: CASSLGGGGKKGNEQFF

d_call: -
v_call: TRBV5-1
j_call: TRBJ1-3
clone_size: -
cdr3_nt: TGCGCCAGCAGCGACAGCTCCTCTGGAAACACCATATATTTT
cdr3_aa: CASSDSSSGNTIYF

d_call: -
v_call: TRBV28
j_call: TRBJ1-5
clone_size: -
cdr3_nt: TGTGCCAGCACCGGGGTCTCAAGCAATCAGCCCCAGCATTTT
cdr3_aa: CASTGVSSNQPQHF

d_call: TRBD1
v_call: TRBV5-4
j_call: TRBJ1-4
clone_size: -
cdr3_nt: TGTGCCAGCAGCCCGCGGACAGGGGGGGGTGAAAAACTGTTTTTT
cdr3_aa: CASSPRTGGGEKLFF

d_call: -
v_call: TRBV23-1
j_call: TRBJ2-5
clone_size: -
cdr3_nt: TGCGCCAGCAGTCATTCCGGGACCGGCGGGGAGACCCAGTACTTC
cdr3_aa: CASSHSGTGGETQYF

d_call: -
v_call: TRBV6-5
j_call: TRBJ1-3
clone_size: -
cdr3_nt: TGTGCCAGCAGACAAGGAGGAAACACCATATATTTT
cdr3_aa: CASRQGGNTIYF

d_call: -
v_call: TRBV29-1
j_call: TRBJ1-2
clone_size: -
cdr3_nt: TGCAGCGTTGAAGATGGAAGGGGTGAAGGCTACACCTTC
cdr3_aa: CSVEDGRGEGYTF

d_call: -
v_call: TRBV7-7
j_call: TRBJ2-2
clone_size: -
cdr3_nt: TGTGCCAGCAGTACAGAGGGCGGGGAGCTGTTTTTT
cdr3_aa: CASSTEGGELFF

d_call: -
v_call: TRBV27
j_call: TRBJ2-5
clone_size: -
cdr3_nt: TGTGCCAGCAGTTTGAACGGACACGGGAGAACCCAGTACTTC
cdr3_aa: CASSLNGHGRTQYF

d_call: -
v_call: TRBV19
j_call: TRBJ2-1
clone_size: -
cdr3_nt: TGTGCCAGTAGGGGATTTGATGAGTATGCCAATGAGCAGTTCTTC
cdr3_aa: CASRGFDEYANEQFF

d_call: TRBD2
v_call: TRBV18
j_call: TRBJ2-7
clone_size: -
cdr3_nt: TGTGCCAGCGCCGGGACGGGAGGGGACTACGAGCAGTACTTC
cdr3_aa: CASAGTGGDYEQYF

d_call: -
v_call: TRBV2
j_call: TRBJ2-7
clone_size: -
cdr3_nt: TGTGCCAGCAGTGACCTCGGTCTGTCAGGGTCATACTTC
cdr3_aa: CASSDLGLSGSYF

d_call: TRBD1
v_call: TRBV18
j_call: TRBJ2-1
clone_size: once
cdr3_nt: TGTGCCAGCTCACCGGACTTGAAAGGGACAGTGTACAATGAGCAGTTCTTC
cdr3_aa: CASSPDLKGTVYNEQFF

d_call: TRBD1
v_call: TRBV19
j_call: TRBJ2-6
clone_size: -
cdr3_nt: TGTGCCAGTAGTCCAGGGGGCGTTGGGGCCAACGTCCTGACTTTC
cdr3_aa: CASSPGGVGANVLTF

d_call: -
v_call: TRBV18
j_call: TRBJ2-1
clone_size: -
cdr3_nt: TGTGCCAGCTCCCCCTCCCCCCGGGACTACAATGAGCAGTTCTTC
cdr3_aa: CASSPSPRDYNEQFF

d_call: -
v_call: TRBV10-3
j_call: TRBJ1-3
clone_size: -
cdr3_nt: TGTGCCATCAGTGTCTCAGGGGCGGTTGGAAACACCATATATTTT
cdr3_aa: CAISVSGAVGNTIYF

d_call: TRBD1
v_call: TRBV4-3
j_call: TRBJ2-3
clone_size: -
cdr3_nt: TGCGCCAGCAGCCAAAGCCTTGACAGGGTAGGGGGCACAGATACGCAGTATTTT
cdr3_aa: CASSQSLDRVGGTDTQYF

d_call: -
v_call: TRBV10-2
j_call: TRBJ1-4
clone_size: -
cdr3_nt: TGCGCCAGCAGTGAGTGGGGGGAAGAGGAAAAACTGTTTTTT
cdr3_aa: CASSEWGEEEKLFF

d_call: TRBD2
v_call: TRBV4-1
j_call: TRBJ2-1
clone_size: -
cdr3_nt: TGCGCCAGCAGCCAAGATTCTAGCGGGATGGTATTTGCCTACAATGAGCAGTTCTTC
cdr3_aa: CASSQDSSGMVFAYNEQFF

d_call: -
v_call: TRBV7-2
j_call: TRBJ1-5
clone_size: -
cdr3_nt: TGTGCCAGCAGCTTAAGGCGGACGAGTCAGCCCCAGCATTTT
cdr3_aa: CASSLRRTSQPQHF

d_call: -
v_call: TRBV29-1
j_call: TRBJ2-5
clone_size: -
cdr3_nt: TGCAGCTCACATGGGGGGGCCCAAGAGACCCAGTACTTC
cdr3_aa: CSSHGGAQETQYF

d_call: -
v_call: TRBV19
j_call: TRBJ2-1
clone_size: -
cdr3_nt: TGTGCCAGTAGTACCGCAGGGAGCTCCTACAATGAGCAGTTCTTC
cdr3_aa: CASSTAGSSYNEQFF

d_call: -
v_call: TRBV5-1
j_call: TRBJ2-7
clone_size: few
cdr3_nt: TGCGCCAGCAGCGAAAACTACGAGCAGTACTTC
cdr3_aa: CASSENYEQYF

d_call: TRBD1
v_call: TRBV29-1
j_call: TRBJ2-5
clone_size: -
cdr3_nt: TGCAGCGTTCGGACAGGGCAGGAGACCCAGTACTTC
cdr3_aa: CSVRTGQETQYF

d_call: -
v_call: TRBV14
j_call: TRBJ2-7
clone_size: -
cdr3_nt: TGTGCCAGCAGCCAACTCCCCTTAGGCGAGCAGTACTTC
cdr3_aa: CASSQLPLGEQYF

d_call: -
v_call: TRBV27
j_call: TRBJ2-7
clone_size: -
cdr3_nt: TGTGCCAGCAGTTTATACGCCCGTAACTCCTACGAGCAGTACTTC
cdr3_aa: CASSLYARNSYEQYF